Listed here are 29 T cell receptor beta chains from one sample, sequenced in a study of blood T cell repertoires in COVID-19. The repertoire was sequenced with immunoSEQ multiplex PCR; TCRdb's copy has only in-frame clones and lacks some. The sample holds approximately 470,000 clones, 87% seen once. Input material: PBMCs or T cells enriched from blood (not recorded which). Source of these receptors: a young woman who had recovered from COVID-19.

The chain joins TRBV2 to TRBJ1-1; D unresolved. V was shortened by 4 bases and J by 6 bases, with 15 bases between the two germline ends. Germline V lookup: CDR1 SNHLY, CDR2 FYNNEI. The CDR3 is 14 amino acids. The CDR3 reads CASSAEGQVAEAFF. The CDR3 DNA follows: TGTGCCAGCAGTGCAGAGGGTCAGGTTGCTGAAGCTTTCTTT.

This chain joins TRBV30 and TRBJ2-1; D is possibly TRBD2 (7 bases). This CDR3 comprises 14 residues. V lost 4 bases, J lost 5 bases, and 15 bases lay in between. Germline V gene data show CDR1 as GTSNPN and CDR2 as SVGIG (reference sequence). This CDR3 reads CAWTGGLLDNEQFF. The CDR3, as DNA: TGTGCCTGGACCGGGGGGCTCCTCGACAATGAGCAGTTCTTC.

The CDR3 spells CASGDRGLGGNTIYF. CDR3 nucleotides: TGTGCCAGTGGCGACAGGGGGCTAGGCGGAAACACCATATATTTT. V is TRBV6-5 and J is TRBJ1-3; 10 bases agree with TRBD1. The V gene's germline CDR1 is MNHEY and CDR2 SVGAGI. The J segment lost 4 bases and the V segment lost 9 bases, leaving 9 bases of the junction unmatched. The CDR3 contains 15 residues.

This chain joins TRBV2 and TRBJ1-1; D is possibly TRBD1 (5 bases). This CDR3 is built from 16 residues. Trimming took off 5 bases at V and 0 bases at J, with 16 bases between the two ends. The V gene's germline CDR1 is SNHLY and CDR2 FYNNEI. The CDR3 loop reads CASSPDGEGLNTEAFF. For the CDR3, the DNA is TGTGCCAGCAGTCCGGACGGGGAGGGGCTGAACACTGAAGCTTTCTTT. Looking up the rest from reference TRBV2 and TRBJ1-1 gives the full variable domain: EPEVTQTPSHQVTQMGQEVILRCVPISNHLYFYWYRQILGQKVEFLVSFYNNEISEKSEIFDDQFSVERPDGSNFTLKIRSTKLEDSAMYFCASSPDGEGLNTEAFFGQGTRLTVV.

The chain employs TRBV18 and TRBJ1-1; no definite D call. Germline loops: CDR1 KGHSH, CDR2 LQKENI. V was shortened by 6 bases and J by 5 bases, with 22 bases between the two germline ends. The CDR3 is 16 residues long. The CDR3 DNA follows: TGTGCCAGCTCCGAGGGAACTACCGGCACCGGGACTGAAGCTTTCTTT. Protein product: CASSEGTTGTGTEAFF.

CDR3 bases: TGTGCCAGCAGCGCCGACAGGGAGACAAACATTCAGTACTTC. Residues: CASSADRETNIQYF. The V and J genes are TRBV9 and TRBJ2-4; TRBD1 matches at 7 bases. This CDR3 has 14 amino acids. With 3 bases clipped from V and 6 bases from J, the junction kept 6 bases outside the gene matches. The germline CDR1 and CDR2 sequences are SGDLS and YYNGEE.

The rearrangement links TRBV5-4 to TRBJ2-3, with D possibly TRBD2 on 5 matching bases. The CDR3 is made up of 14 amino acids. The germline CDR1 and CDR2 sequences are SGHNT and YYREEE (reference sequence). V lost 2 bases to trimming and J lost 4 bases, with 11 bases between them. The chain's CDR3 is CASSLDGGADTQYF. CDR3 nucleotides: TGTGCCAGCAGCTTAGATGGAGGTGCAGATACGCAGTATTTT.

This chain connects TRBV2 to TRBJ1-1, with a possible D match to TRBD1 (6 bases). The CDR3 has 16 amino acids. The V end lost 7 bases, the J end lost 5 bases, and 23 bases lay between the germline ends. Germline V gene data show CDR1 as SNHLY and CDR2 as FYNNEI. CDR3 sequence (DNA): TGTGCCAGCACTGGTTGGAAACAGGGAAGGGGGACTGAAGCTTTCTTT. Its protein product is CASTGWKQGRGTEAFF.

The chain links TRBV18 to TRBJ1-1; TRBD1 might be the D (5 bases). Trimming stripped 5 bases from V and 1 base from J, with 14 bases between. Germline-derived CDR1 and CDR2 are KGHSH and LQKENI. CDR3 length: 15 residues. The CDR3, as DNA: TGTGCCAGCTCAGTGCAAAGGGGCGGGAACACTGAAGCTTTCTTT. Translation: CASSVQRGGNTEAFF.

The rearrangement joins TRBV12-3 or TRBV12-4 to TRBJ1-5; D uncertain. V lost 4 bases and J 5 bases, leaving 6 bases between the germline ends. The CDR3 is 12 amino acids. CDR3 sequence reads: CASSSYYQPQHF. The CDR3 region has the DNA TGTGCCAGCAGTTCGTACTATCAGCCCCAGCATTTT.

The chain has TRBV27 and TRBJ1-6, with D unclear. This CDR3 comprises 17 residues. Germline values: CDR1 MNHEY, CDR2 SMNVEV (reference sequence). The V gene lost 6 bases and the J gene lost 7 bases, with 22 bases spanning the gap. The CDR3 region has the DNA TGTGCCAGCAGCCCAACCGGTGAGGGCTCGGGCAATTCACCCCTCCACTTT. Translation: CASSPTGEGSGNSPLHF.

The rearrangement uses TRBV7-2 and TRBJ1-1; D might be TRBD1 (5 bases). Germline V gives CDR1 SGHTA, CDR2 FQGNSA. V lost 4 bases to trimming and J lost 4 bases, with 13 bases between them. The CDR3 runs 14 residues. CDR3 coding DNA: TGTGCCAGCAGCTCCGGACCCGGGGGCACTGAAGCTTTCTTT. It yields the protein CASSSGPGGTEAFF.

J is TRBJ2-1 and V is TRBV28; 7 bases agree with TRBD2. V was clipped by 6 bases and J by 2 bases; unmatched bases: 7. Germline CDR1 reads MDHEN; CDR2 reads SYDVKM. The length of the CDR3 is 15 residues. DNA of the CDR3: TGTGCCAGCAGCTCCTCCGGGACTACCTACAATGAGCAGTTCTTC. Amino acids: CASSSSGTTYNEQFF. Variable domain in full (rest from reference TRBV28 and TRBJ2-1): DVKVTQSSRYLVKRTGEKVFLECVQDMDHENMFWYRQDPGLGLRLIYFSYDVKMKEKGDIPEGYSVSREKKERFSLILESASTNQTSMYLCASSSSGTTYNEQFFGPGTRLTVL.

The DNA of the CDR3 is TGTGCCAGCAGTGGTGGAGCACCCGATGCAGATACGCAGTATTTT. Encoded protein: CASSGGAPDADTQYF. This chain connects TRBV2 to TRBJ2-3; D call uncertain. The CDR3 contains 15 residues. Per germline, CDR1 SNHLY and CDR2 FYNNEI. Deletions cut 4 bases from V and 4 bases from J, with 15 bases between.

The chain links TRBV7-2 to TRBJ1-5, with 9 bases fitting TRBD1. The J segment lost 5 bases and the V segment lost 1 base, leaving 6 bases of the junction unmatched. The CDR3 contains 16 residues. CDR1 and CDR2 (germline): SGHTA, FQGNSA. CDR3 nucleotide sequence: TGTGCCAGCAGCTTAGTAGGGACAGGGAAGGATCAGCCCCAGCATTTT. Protein sequence: CASSLVGTGKDQPQHF.

This clone was observed a single time. J is TRBJ2-7 and V is TRBV14, with 11 bases fitting TRBD1. The CDR3 is 15 residues long. Germline trimming cut 1 base from V and 3 bases from J; bases unmatched to any gene: 2. Germline CDR1 SGHDN, CDR2 FVKESK. The CDR3 here is CASSQGGTGGYEQYF. The CDR3 nucleotides read TGTGCCAGCAGCCAAGGTGGGACAGGGGGCTACGAGCAGTACTTC. Full variable domain (rest looked up from reference TRBV14 and TRBJ2-7): EAGVTQFPSHSVIEKGQTVTLRCDPISGHDNLYWYRRVMGKEIKFLLHFVKESKQDESGMPNNRFLAERTGGTYSTLKVQPAELEDSGVYFCASSQGGTGGYEQYFGPGTRLTVT.

The chain has TRBV27 and TRBJ1-2; TRBD1 might be the D (6 bases). Trimming left V 7 bases short and J 4 bases short, with 10 bases between. This CDR3 spans 12 amino acids. Germline CDR1 is MNHEY and CDR2 is SMNVEV (reference sequence). This chain's CDR3 is CASTSQGYGYTF. CDR3 DNA sequence: TGTGCCAGCACCTCACAGGGCTATGGCTACACCTTC.

The chain carries TRBV6-5 and TRBJ1-4, with D unresolved. Trimming removed 9 bases at V and 9 bases at J, with 14 bases between. This CDR3 contains 12 residues. CDR1 MNHEY and CDR2 SVGAGI come from the germline V gene. The CDR3 here is CASATSGKKLFF. The DNA for the CDR3 is TGTGCCAGTGCGACATCCGGGAAAAAACTGTTTTTT.

The V and J genes are TRBV5-5 and TRBJ2-1, with 10 bases aligning to TRBD2. Unmatched junction bases numbered 7, after V lost 3 bases and J lost 7 bases. The CDR3 runs 15 residues. CDR1 is SGHKS and CDR2 is YYEKEE in the germline V gene (reference sequence). This CDR3 is CASSSRAGGLNEQFF. CDR3 nucleotide sequence: TGTGCCAGCAGCTCTCGAGCGGGGGGGCTAAATGAGCAGTTCTTC.

V usage is TRBV10-3 and J usage is TRBJ2-3; 11 bases align to TRBD2. The CDR3 length is 13 residues. Trimming cost V 10 bases and J 3 bases; bases outside gene matches: 3. In germline, CDR1 is ENHRY, CDR2 SYGVKD. This CDR3 is CATTSGGTDTQYF. CDR3 nucleotides: TGTGCCACAACTAGCGGGGGAACAGATACGCAGTATTTT.

This clone turned up a few times. The CDR3: CAWSDKGGPTYEQYF. CDR3 in DNA: TGTGCCTGGAGTGATAAGGGGGGGCCTACCTACGAGCAGTACTTC. V usage is TRBV30 and J usage is TRBJ2-7, with D possibly being TRBD2 (7 bases). From germline, CDR1 is GTSNPN and CDR2 SVGIG (reference sequence). The CDR3 runs to 15 residues. Trimming left V 1 base short and J 2 bases short, with 15 bases between.

The chain employs TRBV21-1 and TRBJ1-3. TRBV21-1 is labeled a pseudogene. The CDR3 spans 16 residues. In nucleotides, the CDR3 is TGTGCCAGCATCCCAGGAGAGGGCCCCTCTGGAAACACCATATATTTT. This translates into CASIPGEGPSGNTIYF.

This clone came up once. The chain joins TRBV6-1 to TRBJ1-3, with D possibly being TRBD1 (5 bases). Per germline, CDR1 MNHNS and CDR2 SASEGT. The V end lost 0 bases, the J end lost 7 bases, and 13 bases lay between the germline ends. This CDR3 region has 15 residues. CDR3 coding DNA: TGTGCCAGCAGTGAAGCTCCAGGGCTGGGTAACACCATATATTTT. This gives the protein CASSEAPGLGNTIYF.

A note on this clone: Other DNA sequences in this sample translate to the same CDR3. This sequence joins TRBV7-9 and TRBJ2-3, with TRBD2 matching over 8 bases. J gave up 0 bases and V 4 bases, and 3 bases lay outside the gene matches. The CDR3 is made up of 15 amino acids. Per germline, CDR1 SEHNR and CDR2 FQNEAQ (reference sequence). This chain's CDR3 is CASSSSGGSTDTQYF. In nucleotides, the CDR3 is TGTGCCAGCAGCTCCAGCGGGGGAAGCACAGATACGCAGTATTTT.

The chain has TRBV7-2 and TRBJ1-2; tentatively, D is TRBD1 (5 bases). V lost 1 base, J lost 4 bases, and 13 bases lay in between. The CDR3 has 15 amino acids. Germline loops: CDR1 SGHTA, CDR2 FQGNSA. The CDR3 loop reads CASSLGGAVPYGYTF. CDR3 bases: TGTGCCAGCAGCTTAGGGGGCGCCGTTCCCTATGGCTACACCTTC. The full variable domain, in which reference TRBV7-2 and TRBJ1-2 provide the parts outside the CDR3, is GAGVSQSPSNKVTEKGKDVELRCDPISGHTALYWYRQSLGQGLEFLIYFQGNSAPDKSGLPSDRFSAERTGGSVSTLTIQRTQQEDSAVYLCASSLGGAVPYGYTFGSGTRLTVV.

The chain carries TRBV11-2 and TRBJ1-2, with 12 bases that match TRBD1. The CDR3 totals 16 residues. The germline V gene has CDR1 SGHAT and CDR2 FQNNGV. J lost 6 bases, V lost 4 bases, and 9 bases had no gene match. CDR3 coding DNA: TGTGCCAGCAGCTGGACCCCGGGACAGGGGGCCAATGGCTACACCTTC. Protein product: CASSWTPGQGANGYTF.

The rearrangement links TRBV20-1 to TRBJ2-3; 8 bases map to TRBD2. V trimming: 5 bases; J trimming: 7 bases; junction bases outside the gene matches: 2. The CDR3 extends over 11 amino acids. In germline, CDR1 is DFQATT, CDR2 SNEGSKA (reference sequence). CDR3 in amino acids: CSALAGYTQYF. The DNA of the CDR3 is TGCAGTGCTTTAGCGGGGTATACGCAGTATTTT.

The chain carries TRBV12-5 and TRBJ1-6, with 7 bases matching TRBD1. This CDR3 region has 14 residues. Germline trimming cut 0 bases from V and 9 bases from J; bases unmatched to any gene: 2. Germline V gene sequence: CDR1 LGHNT, CDR2 FRNRAP. The CDR3 protein is CASGLVAGGSPLHF. The DNA of the CDR3 is TGTGCTAGTGGTTTGGTTGCAGGGGGTTCACCCCTCCACTTT.

The V call is TRBV3-1 (or the pseudogene TRBV3-2), the J call TRBJ2-3; D perhaps matches TRBD2 (6 bases). Trimming pared 0 bases from V and 0 bases from J, leaving 10 bases between. The germline V gene has CDR1 LGHDT and CDR2 YNNKEL (reference sequence). CDR3 length: 16 amino acids. The CDR3 DNA reads TGTGCCAGCAGCCAAGAGGGAGGACTTAGCACAGATACGCAGTATTTT. This translates into CASSQEGGLSTDTQYF.